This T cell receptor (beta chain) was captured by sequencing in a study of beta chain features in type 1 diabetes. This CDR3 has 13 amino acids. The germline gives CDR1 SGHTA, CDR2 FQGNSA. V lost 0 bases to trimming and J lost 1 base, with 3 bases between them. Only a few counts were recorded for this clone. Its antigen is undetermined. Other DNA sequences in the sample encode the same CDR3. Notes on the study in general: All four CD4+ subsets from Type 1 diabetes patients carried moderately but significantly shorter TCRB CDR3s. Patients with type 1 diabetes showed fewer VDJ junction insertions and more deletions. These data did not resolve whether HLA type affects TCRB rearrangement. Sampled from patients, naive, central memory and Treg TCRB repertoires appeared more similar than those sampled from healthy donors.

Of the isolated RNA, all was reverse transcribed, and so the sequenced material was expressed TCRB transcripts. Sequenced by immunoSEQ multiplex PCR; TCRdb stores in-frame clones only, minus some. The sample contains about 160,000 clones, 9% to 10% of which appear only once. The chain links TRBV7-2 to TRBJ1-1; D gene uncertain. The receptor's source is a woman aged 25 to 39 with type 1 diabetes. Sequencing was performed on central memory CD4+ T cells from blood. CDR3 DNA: TGTGCCAGCAGCTTAGCCAGGAACACTGAAGCTTTCTTT. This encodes CASSLARNTEAFF.